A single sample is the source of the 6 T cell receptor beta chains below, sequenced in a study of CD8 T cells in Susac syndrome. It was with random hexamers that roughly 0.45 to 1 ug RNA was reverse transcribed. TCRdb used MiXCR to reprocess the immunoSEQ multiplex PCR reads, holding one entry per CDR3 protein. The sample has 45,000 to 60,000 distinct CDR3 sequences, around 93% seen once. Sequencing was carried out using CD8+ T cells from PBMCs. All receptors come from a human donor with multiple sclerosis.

CDR3 bases: TGTGCCAGCACTCAAATTGGGGGGAGCTCCTACAATGAGCAGTTCTTC. It specifies CASTQIGGSSYNEQFF. V and J are TRBV27 and TRBJ2-1; D may be TRBD2 (6 bases). The CDR3 loop spans 16 amino acids. Germline assignment: CDR1 MNHEY and CDR2 SMNVEV (reference sequence). V lost 7 bases and J lost 0, with 16 bases in between.

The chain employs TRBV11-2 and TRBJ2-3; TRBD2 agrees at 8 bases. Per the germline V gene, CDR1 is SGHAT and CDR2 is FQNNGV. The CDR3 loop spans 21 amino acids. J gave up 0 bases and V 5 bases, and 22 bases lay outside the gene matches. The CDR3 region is CASSPVGRGAETPPSTDTQYF. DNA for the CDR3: TGTGCCAGCAGCCCGGTAGGGCGGGGGGCCGAAACACCCCCTAGCACAGATACGCAGTATTTT.

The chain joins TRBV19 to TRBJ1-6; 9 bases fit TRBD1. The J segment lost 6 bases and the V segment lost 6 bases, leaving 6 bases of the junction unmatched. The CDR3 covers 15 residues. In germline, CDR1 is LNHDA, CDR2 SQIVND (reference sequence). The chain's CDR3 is CASRIQGAGNSPLHF. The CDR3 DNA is TGTGCCAGTAGAATACAGGGGGCAGGTAATTCACCCCTCCACTTT. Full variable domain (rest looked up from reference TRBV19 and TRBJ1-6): DGGITQSPKYLFRKEGQNVTLSCEQNLNHDAMYWYRQDPGQGLRLIYYSQIVNDFQKGDIAEGYSVSREKKESFPLTVTSAQKNPTAFYLCASRIQGAGNSPLHFGNGTRLTVT.

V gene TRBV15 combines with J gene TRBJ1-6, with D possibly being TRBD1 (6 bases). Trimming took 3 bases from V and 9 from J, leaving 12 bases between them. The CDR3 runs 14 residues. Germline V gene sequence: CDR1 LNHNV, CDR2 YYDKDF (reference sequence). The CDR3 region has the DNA TGTGCCACCAGCAGTATACAGGGTGGTTCACCCCTCCACTTT. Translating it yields CATSSIQGGSPLHF.

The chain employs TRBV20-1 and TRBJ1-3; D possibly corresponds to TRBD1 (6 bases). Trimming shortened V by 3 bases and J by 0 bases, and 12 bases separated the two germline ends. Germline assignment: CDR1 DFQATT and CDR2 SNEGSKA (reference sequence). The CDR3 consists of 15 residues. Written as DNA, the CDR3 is TGCAGTGCTAGGGGGGACATCGCCTCTGGAAACACCATATATTTT. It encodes CSARGDIASGNTIYF.

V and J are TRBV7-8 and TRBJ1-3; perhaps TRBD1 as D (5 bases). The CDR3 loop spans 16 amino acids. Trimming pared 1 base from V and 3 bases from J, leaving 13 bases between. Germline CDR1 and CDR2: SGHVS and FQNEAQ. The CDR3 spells CASSLGVQGGGNTIYF. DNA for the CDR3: TGTGCCAGCAGCTTAGGGGTCCAGGGCGGTGGAAACACCATATATTTT. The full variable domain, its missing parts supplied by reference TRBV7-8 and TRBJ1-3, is GAGVSQSPRYKVAKRGQDVALRCDPISGHVSLFWYQQALGQGPEFLTYFQNEAQLDKSGLPSDRFFAERPEGSVSTLKIQRTQQEDSAVYLCASSLGVQGGGNTIYFGEGSWLTVV.